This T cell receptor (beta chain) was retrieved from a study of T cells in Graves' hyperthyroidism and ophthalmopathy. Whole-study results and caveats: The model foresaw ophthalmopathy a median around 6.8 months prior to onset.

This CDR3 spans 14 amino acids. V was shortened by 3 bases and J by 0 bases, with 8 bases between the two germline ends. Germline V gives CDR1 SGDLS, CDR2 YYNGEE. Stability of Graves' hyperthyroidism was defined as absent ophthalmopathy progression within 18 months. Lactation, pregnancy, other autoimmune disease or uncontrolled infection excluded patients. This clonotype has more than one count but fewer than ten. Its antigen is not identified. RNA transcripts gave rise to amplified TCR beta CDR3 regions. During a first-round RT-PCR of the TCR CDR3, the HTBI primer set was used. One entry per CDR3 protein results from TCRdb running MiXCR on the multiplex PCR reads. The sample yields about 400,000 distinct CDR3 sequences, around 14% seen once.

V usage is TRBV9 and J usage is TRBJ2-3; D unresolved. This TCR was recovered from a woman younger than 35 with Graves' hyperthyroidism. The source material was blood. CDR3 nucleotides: TGTGCCAGCAGCGCCGACGGAAGCACAGATACGCAGTATTTT. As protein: CASSADGSTDTQYF. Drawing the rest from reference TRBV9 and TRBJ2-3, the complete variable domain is DSGVTQTPKHLITATGQRVTLRCSPRSGDLSVYWYQQSLDQGLQFLIQYYNGEERAKGNILERFSAQQFPDLHSELNLSSLELGDSALYFCASSADGSTDTQYFGPGTRLTVL.